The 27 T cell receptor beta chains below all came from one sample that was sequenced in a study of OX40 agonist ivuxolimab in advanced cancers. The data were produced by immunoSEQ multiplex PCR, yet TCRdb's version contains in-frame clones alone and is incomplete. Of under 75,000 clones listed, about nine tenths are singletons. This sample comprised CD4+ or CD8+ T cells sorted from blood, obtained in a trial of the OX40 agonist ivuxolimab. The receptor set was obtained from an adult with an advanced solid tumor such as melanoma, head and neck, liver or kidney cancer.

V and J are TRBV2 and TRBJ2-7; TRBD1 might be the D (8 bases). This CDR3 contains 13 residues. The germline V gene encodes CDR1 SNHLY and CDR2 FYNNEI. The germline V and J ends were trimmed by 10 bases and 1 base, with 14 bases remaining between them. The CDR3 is CATIQGGSYEQYF. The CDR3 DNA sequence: TGTGCCACTATACAGGGGGGGTCCTACGAGCAGTACTTC.

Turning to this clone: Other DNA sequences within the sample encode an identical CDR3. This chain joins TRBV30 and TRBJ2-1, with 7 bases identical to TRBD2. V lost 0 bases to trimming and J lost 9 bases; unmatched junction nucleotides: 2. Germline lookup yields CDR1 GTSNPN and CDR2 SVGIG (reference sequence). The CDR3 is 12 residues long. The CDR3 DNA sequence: TGTGCCTGGAGTGTCTCGGGGGGTGAGCAGTTCTTC. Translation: CAWSVSGGEQFF.

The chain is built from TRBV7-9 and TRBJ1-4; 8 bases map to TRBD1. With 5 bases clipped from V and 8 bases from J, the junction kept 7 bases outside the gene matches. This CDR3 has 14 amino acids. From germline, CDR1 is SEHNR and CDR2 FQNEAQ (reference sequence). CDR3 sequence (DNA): TGTGCCAGCAGCCCGACAGGGGTGGCGGAAAAACTGTTTTTT. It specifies CASSPTGVAEKLFF.

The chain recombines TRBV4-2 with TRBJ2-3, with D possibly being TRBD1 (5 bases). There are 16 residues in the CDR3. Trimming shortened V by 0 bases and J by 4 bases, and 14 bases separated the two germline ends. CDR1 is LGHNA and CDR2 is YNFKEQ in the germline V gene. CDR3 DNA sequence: TGTGCCAGCAGCCAAGACCCACAGGCGCCCCCAGATACGCAGTATTTT. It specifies CASSQDPQAPPDTQYF.

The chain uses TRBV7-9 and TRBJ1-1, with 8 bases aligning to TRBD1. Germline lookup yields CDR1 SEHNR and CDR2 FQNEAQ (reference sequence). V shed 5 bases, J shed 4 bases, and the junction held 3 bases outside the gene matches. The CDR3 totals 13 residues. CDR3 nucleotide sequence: TGTGCCAGCAGCCCAGGGGGCGGCACTGAAGCTTTCTTT. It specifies CASSPGGGTEAFF. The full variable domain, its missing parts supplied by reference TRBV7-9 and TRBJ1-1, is DTGVSQNPRHKITKRGQNVTFRCDPISEHNRLYWYRQTLGQGPEFLTYFQNEAQLEKSRLLSDRFSAERPKGSFSTLEIQRTEQGDSAMYLCASSPGGGTEAFFGQGTRLTVV.

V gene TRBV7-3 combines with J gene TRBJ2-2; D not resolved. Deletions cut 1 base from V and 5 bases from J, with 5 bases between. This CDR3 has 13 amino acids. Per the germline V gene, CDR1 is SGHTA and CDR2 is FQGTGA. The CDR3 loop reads CASSLIGTGELFF. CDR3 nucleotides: TGTGCCAGCAGCTTAATAGGTACCGGGGAGCTGTTTTTT.

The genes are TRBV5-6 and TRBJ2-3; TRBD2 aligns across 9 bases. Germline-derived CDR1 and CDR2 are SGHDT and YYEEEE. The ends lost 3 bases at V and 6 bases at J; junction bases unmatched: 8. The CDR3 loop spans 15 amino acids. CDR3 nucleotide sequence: TGTGCCAGCAGCTCTACTCAGCGGGGGGAGGATACGCAGTATTTT. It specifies CASSSTQRGEDTQYF.

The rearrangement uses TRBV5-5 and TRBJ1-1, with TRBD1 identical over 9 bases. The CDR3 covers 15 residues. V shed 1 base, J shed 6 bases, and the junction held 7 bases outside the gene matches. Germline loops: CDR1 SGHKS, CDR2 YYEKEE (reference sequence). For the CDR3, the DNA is TGTGCCAGCAGCTTGTTCGGGACAGGGAGAGCTGAAGCTTTCTTT. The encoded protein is CASSLFGTGRAEAFF.

The CDR3 DNA sequence: TGTGCCAGCAGCGTAGATAGGAGCCAACGCACAGATACGCAGTATTTT. Encoded protein: CASSVDRSQRTDTQYF. The V and J genes are TRBV9 and TRBJ2-3; D gene uncertain. CDR1 and CDR2 from the germline V gene are SGDLS and YYNGEE. Trimming pared 0 bases from V and 1 base from J, leaving 12 bases between. The CDR3 totals 16 residues. Based on the CDR3 plus reference TRBV9 and TRBJ2-3, the full variable domain is DSGVTQTPKHLITATGQRVTLRCSPRSGDLSVYWYQQSLDQGLQFLIQYYNGEERAKGNILERFSAQQFPDLHSELNLSSLELGDSALYFCASSVDRSQRTDTQYFGPGTRLTVL.

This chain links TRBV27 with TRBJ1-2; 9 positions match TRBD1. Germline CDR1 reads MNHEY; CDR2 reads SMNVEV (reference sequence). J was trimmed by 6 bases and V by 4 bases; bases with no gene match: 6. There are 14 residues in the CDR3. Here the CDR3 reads CASSYRDRAHGYTF. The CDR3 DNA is TGTGCCAGCAGTTACCGGGACAGGGCCCATGGCTACACCTTC.

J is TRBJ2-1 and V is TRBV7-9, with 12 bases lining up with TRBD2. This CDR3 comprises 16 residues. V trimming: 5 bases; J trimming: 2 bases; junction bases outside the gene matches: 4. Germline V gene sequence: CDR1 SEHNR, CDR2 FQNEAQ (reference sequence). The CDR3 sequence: CASSPRTSGAYNEQFF. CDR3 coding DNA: TGTGCCAGCAGCCCCCGGACTAGCGGGGCCTACAATGAGCAGTTCTTC.

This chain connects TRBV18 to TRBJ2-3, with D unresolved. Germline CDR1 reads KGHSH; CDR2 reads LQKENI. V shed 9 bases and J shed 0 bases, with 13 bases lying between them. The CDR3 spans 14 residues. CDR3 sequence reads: CASAPTGSTDTQYF. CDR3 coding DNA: TGTGCCAGTGCGCCCACGGGCAGCACAGATACGCAGTATTTT.

The chain's CDR3 is CASSQIGRAYEQYF. The CDR3 nucleotides are TGCGCCAGCAGCCAAATTGGACGTGCCTACGAGCAGTACTTC. The V and J genes are TRBV4-1 and TRBJ2-7; no clear D. The CDR3 is made up of 14 amino acids. Germline lookup yields CDR1 MGHRA and CDR2 YSYEKL. Trimming left V 2 bases short and J 2 bases short, with 10 bases between.

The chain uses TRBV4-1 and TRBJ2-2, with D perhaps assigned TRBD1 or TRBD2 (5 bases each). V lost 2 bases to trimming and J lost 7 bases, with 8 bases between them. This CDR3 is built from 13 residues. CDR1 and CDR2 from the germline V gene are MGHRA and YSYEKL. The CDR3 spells CASSQSGGGELFF. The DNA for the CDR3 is TGCGCCAGCAGCCAAAGTGGGGGCGGGGAGCTGTTTTTT.

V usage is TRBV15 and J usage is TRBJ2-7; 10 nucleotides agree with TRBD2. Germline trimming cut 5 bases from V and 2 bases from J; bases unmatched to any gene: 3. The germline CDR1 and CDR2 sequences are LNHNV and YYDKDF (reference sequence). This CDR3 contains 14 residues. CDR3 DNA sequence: TGTGCCACCAGCCCAGCGGGAGGGCCCTACGAGCAGTACTTC. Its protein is CATSPAGGPYEQYF. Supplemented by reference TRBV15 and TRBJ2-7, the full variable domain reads DAMVIQNPRYQVTQFGKPVTLSCSQTLNHNVMYWYQQKSSQAPKLLFHYYDKDFNNEADTPDNFQSRRPNTSFCFLDIRSPGLGDTAMYLCATSPAGGPYEQYFGPGTRLTVT.

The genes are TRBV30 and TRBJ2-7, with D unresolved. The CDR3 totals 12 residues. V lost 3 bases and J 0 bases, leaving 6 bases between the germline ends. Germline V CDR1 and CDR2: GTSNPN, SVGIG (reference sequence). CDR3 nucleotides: TGTGCCTGGAGGGGCAACTCCTACGAGCAGTACTTC. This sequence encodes CAWRGNSYEQYF.

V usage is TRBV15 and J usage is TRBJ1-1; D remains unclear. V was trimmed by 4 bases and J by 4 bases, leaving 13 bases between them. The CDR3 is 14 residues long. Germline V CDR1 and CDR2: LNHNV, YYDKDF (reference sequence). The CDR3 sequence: CATSKKGIGTEAFF. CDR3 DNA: TGTGCCACCAGCAAGAAGGGAATTGGCACTGAAGCTTTCTTT.

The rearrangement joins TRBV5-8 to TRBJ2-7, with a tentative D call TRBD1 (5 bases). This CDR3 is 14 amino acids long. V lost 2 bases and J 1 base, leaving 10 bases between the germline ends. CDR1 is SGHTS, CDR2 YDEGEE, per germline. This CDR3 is CASSFGHISYEQYF. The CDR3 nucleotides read TGTGCCAGCAGCTTCGGACACATATCCTACGAGCAGTACTTC.

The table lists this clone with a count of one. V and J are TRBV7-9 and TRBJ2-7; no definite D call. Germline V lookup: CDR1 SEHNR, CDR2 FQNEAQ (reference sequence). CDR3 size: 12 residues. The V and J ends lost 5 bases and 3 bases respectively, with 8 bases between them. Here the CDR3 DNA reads TGTGCCAGCAGCCCTACAAGCTACGAGCAGTACTTC. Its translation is CASSPTSYEQYF.

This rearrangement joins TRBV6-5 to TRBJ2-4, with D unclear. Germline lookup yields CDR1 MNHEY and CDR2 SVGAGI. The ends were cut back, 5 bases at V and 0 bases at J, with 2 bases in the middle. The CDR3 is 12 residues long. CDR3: CASSKAKNIQYF. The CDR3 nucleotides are TGTGCCAGCAGTAAAGCCAAAAACATTCAGTACTTC.

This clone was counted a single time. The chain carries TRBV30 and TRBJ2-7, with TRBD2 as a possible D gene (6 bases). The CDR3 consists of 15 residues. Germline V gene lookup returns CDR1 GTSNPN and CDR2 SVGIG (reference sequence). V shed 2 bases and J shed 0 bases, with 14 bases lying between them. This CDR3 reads CAWSFPGLSSYEQYF. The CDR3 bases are TGTGCCTGGAGTTTTCCGGGACTCTCCTCCTACGAGCAGTACTTC.

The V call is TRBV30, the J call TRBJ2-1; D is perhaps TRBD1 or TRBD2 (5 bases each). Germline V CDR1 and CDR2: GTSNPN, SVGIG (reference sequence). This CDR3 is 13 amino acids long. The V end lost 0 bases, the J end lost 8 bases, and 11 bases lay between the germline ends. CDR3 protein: CAWSVLVGDEQFF. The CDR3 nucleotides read TGTGCCTGGAGTGTACTAGTGGGGGATGAGCAGTTCTTC.

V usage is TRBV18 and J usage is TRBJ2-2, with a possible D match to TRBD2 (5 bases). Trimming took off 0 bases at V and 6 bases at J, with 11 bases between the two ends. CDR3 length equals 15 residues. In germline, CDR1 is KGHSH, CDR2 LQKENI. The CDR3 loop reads CASSPPGGLAGELFF. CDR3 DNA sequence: TGTGCCAGCTCACCACCGGGCGGGCTAGCCGGGGAGCTGTTTTTT.

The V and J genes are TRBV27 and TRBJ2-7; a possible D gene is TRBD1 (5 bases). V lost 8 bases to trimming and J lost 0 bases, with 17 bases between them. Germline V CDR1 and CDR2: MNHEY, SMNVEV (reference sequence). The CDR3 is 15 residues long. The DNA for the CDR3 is TGTGCCAGCTCCTATACAGGCTCTGCCTCCTACGAGCAGTACTTC. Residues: CASSYTGSASYEQYF.

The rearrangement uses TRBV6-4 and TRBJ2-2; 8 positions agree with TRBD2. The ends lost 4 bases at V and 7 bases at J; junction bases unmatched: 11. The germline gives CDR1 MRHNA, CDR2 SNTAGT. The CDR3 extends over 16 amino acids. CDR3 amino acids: CASSVRAGDGGGELFF. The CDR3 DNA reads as TGTGCCAGCAGTGTTCGAGCGGGAGACGGTGGCGGGGAGCTGTTTTTT.

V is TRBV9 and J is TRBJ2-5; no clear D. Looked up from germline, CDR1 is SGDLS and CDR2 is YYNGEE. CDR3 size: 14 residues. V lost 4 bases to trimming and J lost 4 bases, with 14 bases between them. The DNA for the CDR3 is TGTGCCAGCAGCCCCCGTCTCAAGGGAGAGACCCAGTACTTC. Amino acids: CASSPRLKGETQYF.

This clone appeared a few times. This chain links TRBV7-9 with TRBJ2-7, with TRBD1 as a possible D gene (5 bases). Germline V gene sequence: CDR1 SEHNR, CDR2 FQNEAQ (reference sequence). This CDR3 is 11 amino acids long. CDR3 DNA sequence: TGTGCGACAGCGCAGGGCTACGAGCAGTACTTC. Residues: CATAQGYEQYF.